Below, 17 T cell receptor beta chains from the same sample are listed, as sequenced in a study of T cells in Graves' hyperthyroidism and ophthalmopathy. Researchers amplified the TCR beta CDR3 regions from RNA transcripts. The HTBI primer set was used in a first-round RT-PCR of the TCR CDR3. One entry per CDR3 protein results from TCRdb running MiXCR on the multiplex PCR reads. The repertoire holds more than 550,000 distinct CDR3 sequences, about 45% seen once, with more than 7% in the top ten. What was sequenced was peripheral blood or thyroid tissue (not recorded which). These receptors all stem from an adult man with Graves' disease, either hyperthyroidism or ophthalmopathy (not recorded which).

This clonotype was observed at least ten times. This rearrangement joins TRBV9 to TRBJ1-2; 7 bases are a match to TRBD1. The germline V gene has CDR1 SGDLS and CDR2 YYNGEE. V shed 3 bases and J 4 bases; nucleotides not matched to a gene: 3. The CDR3 covers 13 residues. CDR3 coding DNA: TGTGCCAGCAGCGCACAGGGGTCCTATGGCTACACCTTC. This gives the protein CASSAQGSYGYTF.

The chain employs TRBV12-3 or TRBV12-4 and TRBJ1-1; weak D call: TRBD1 (5 bases). CDR3 length equals 14 residues. V dropped 6 bases and J dropped 5 bases, with 16 bases sitting between them. The CDR3 protein is CASSTGTSGTEAFF. CDR3 DNA: TGTGCCAGCAGCACCGGGACTAGCGGGACTGAAGCTTTCTTT.

This clonotype was found a few times. The chain has TRBV12-3 or TRBV12-4 and TRBJ1-5, with D possibly matching TRBD1 (6 bases). V shed 2 bases and J shed 5 bases, with 10 bases lying between them. The length of the CDR3 is 14 residues. The CDR3 nucleotides read TGTGCCAGCAGTTTATGGAGGGGGGATCAGCCCCAGCATTTT. This encodes CASSLWRGDQPQHF.

CDR3 DNA: TGTGCCAGCAGCCCAACGGGGACAGGCGCCCAGCATTTT. It yields the protein CASSPTGTGAQHF. The chain combines TRBV7-6 with TRBJ1-5, with TRBD1 identical over 8 bases. Germline trimming cut 5 bases from V and 11 bases from J; bases unmatched to any gene: 8. The CDR3 extends over 13 amino acids. Germline values: CDR1 SGHVS, CDR2 FNYEAQ.

V and J are TRBV19 and TRBJ1-5; tentative D call: TRBD1 (6 bases). This CDR3 spans 14 amino acids. Trimming took off 4 bases at V and 6 bases at J, with 13 bases between the two ends. Germline CDR1 and CDR2: LNHDA and SQIVND (reference sequence). CDR3 bases: TGTGCCAGTAGTACAACAGGGTCGGGTCAGCCCCAGCATTTT. Translating gives CASSTTGSGQPQHF.

The V and J genes are TRBV7-2 and TRBJ2-7, with D perhaps given as TRBD1 or TRBD2 (5 bases each). The V gene lost 6 bases and the J gene lost 2 bases, with 17 bases spanning the gap. The CDR3 is made up of 15 amino acids. CDR1 and CDR2 from the germline V gene are SGHTA and FQGNSA. CDR3 in amino acids: CASSSPGTLPYEQYF. The CDR3 coding sequence is TGTGCCAGCAGTTCCCCGGGGACGCTTCCCTACGAGCAGTACTTC.

This clonotype was counted between two and nine times. The chain joins TRBV25-1 to TRBJ1-4, with 8 bases aligning to TRBD1. With 4 bases clipped from V and 3 bases from J, the junction kept 4 bases outside the gene matches. The CDR3 totals 15 residues. In germline, CDR1 is MGHDK, CDR2 SYGVNS. The CDR3 loop is CASSVGQGANEKLFF. DNA for the CDR3: TGTGCCAGCAGTGTCGGACAGGGTGCTAATGAAAAACTGTTTTTT.

The genes are TRBV7-9 and TRBJ2-5, with D tentatively TRBD1 or TRBD2 (5 bases each). V was trimmed by 5 bases and J by 3 bases, leaving 16 bases between them. CDR3 size: 15 residues. The germline CDR1 and CDR2 sequences are SEHNR and FQNEAQ (reference sequence). The CDR3 region has the DNA TGTGCCAGCAGCGACGCCGGGGCTCGAAAAGAGACCCAGTACTTC. This encodes CASSDAGARKETQYF.

The chain links TRBV6-2 or TRBV6-3 to TRBJ1-1; TRBD1 is a possible D gene (6 bases). Germline loops: CDR1 MNHEY, CDR2 SVGEGT. The CDR3 consists of 14 residues. Deletions cut 2 bases from V and 2 bases from J, with 9 bases between. The CDR3: CASSYVGANTEAFF. As DNA, the CDR3 is TGTGCCAGCAGTTACGTGGGGGCCAACACTGAAGCTTTCTTT.

Remarks on this clonotype: Its ends do not fully match the called genes, so a read error is possible. This chain connects TRBV19 to TRBJ2-2; 10 positions agree with TRBD1. Germline CDR1 LNHDA, CDR2 SQIVND (reference sequence). The CDR3 length is 16 residues. The CDR3 loop reads CASSPTMTGGTWELFF. CDR3 nucleotides: TGTGCCAGTAGCCCAACTATGACAGGGGGCACCTGGGAGCTGTTTTTT.

V usage is TRBV19 and J usage is TRBJ1-5; the D gene is possibly TRBD1 (5 bases). The ends were cut back, 4 bases at V and 2 bases at J, with 12 bases in the middle. The CDR3 spans 15 residues. Germline V gene lookup returns CDR1 LNHDA and CDR2 SQIVND (reference sequence). The CDR3 reads CASSTGRGGNQPQHF. For the CDR3, the DNA is TGTGCCAGTAGTACTGGTAGAGGGGGCAATCAGCCCCAGCATTTT.

This clonotype was observed many times. The gene calls are TRBV10-3 and TRBJ2-7; TRBD1 might be the D (6 bases). V was pared by 7 bases and J by 2 bases, with 15 bases between. Germline CDR1 ENHRY, CDR2 SYGVKD. The CDR3 loop spans 14 amino acids. CDR3 nucleotides: TGTGCCATCAACAAGGAGGCAGGGGCCTACGAGCAGTACTTC. Protein: CAINKEAGAYEQYF.

Comment on this clonotype: No conserved phenylalanine or tryptophan ends this CDR3, so it is likely a read error. The DNA is omitted, as the CDR3 cannot be located on it reliably, and the CDR3 follows TCRdb's listing. The chain employs TRBV15 and TRBJ1-2; the table's D call, TRBD1, was not checked against the DNA. Germline assignment: CDR1 LNHNV and CDR2 YYDKDF (reference sequence). Including both end residues, the CDR3 is 8 amino acids long. CDR3: CATSSRQG.

V gene TRBV19 combines with J gene TRBJ2-7, with 8 bases fitting TRBD1. The length of the CDR3 is 17 residues. The trim removed 4 bases at V and 2 bases at J, leaving 13 bases unmatched. The germline V gene has CDR1 LNHDA and CDR2 SQIVND (reference sequence). The CDR3 DNA reads as TGTGCCAGTAGTACCCCGGCGGAACAGGGGGATGCCTACGAGCAGTACTTC. Protein product: CASSTPAEQGDAYEQYF.

The chain is built from TRBV6-1 and TRBJ1-5, with 7 bases lining up with TRBD1. Trimming at V came to 4 bases and at J to 11 bases, leaving 8 bases not matched to a gene. CDR1 MNHNS and CDR2 SASEGT come from the germline V gene. CDR3 size: 13 residues. CDR3 nucleotides: TGTGCCAGCAGTGTGGAGGGGGCGCGGACCCAGCATTTT. It translates to CASSVEGARTQHF.

Only a few counts were recorded for this clonotype. In nucleotides, the CDR3 is TGTGCCAGCAGCTTCCCCCGGACTGAAGCTTTCTTT. Amino acids: CASSFPRTEAFF. V is TRBV7-9 and J is TRBJ1-1; D gene uncertain. The CDR3 totals 12 residues. With 3 bases removed from V and 5 bases from J, the gap between germline ends came to 7 bases. Germline lookup yields CDR1 SEHNR and CDR2 FQNEAQ (reference sequence).

As regards this clonotype: A much larger clone sits a single nucleotide away, making a read error possible. J is TRBJ2-2 and V is TRBV29-1; D gene uncertain. Germline V gene sequence: CDR1 SQVTM, CDR2 ANQGSEA. The CDR3 totals 11 residues. Trimming left V 6 bases short and J 4 bases short, with 6 bases between. CDR3 in DNA: TGCAGCGTAACGACCACCGGGGAGCTGTTTTTT. It translates to CSVTTTGELFF.